Listed below are T cell receptor beta chains from one sample, sequenced in a study of shared clonotypes between healthy human individuals. Sequencing was performed with immunoSEQ multiplex PCR; in TCRdb, only in-frame clones are kept and a portion is missing. The table includes 2,500,000 or so clones, just over 90% detected once. The sample was naive CD4+ T cells sorted from blood. These receptors were taken from a man younger than 35 in good health. Each CDR3 is given with its conserved first and last residue. A D gene is named only where the DNA matches it firmly. For some rows the clone size is stated as once, few or many, or as a class when expanded; others skip it.

V	J	size	D	CDR3	DNA
TRBV7-3	TRBJ2-1	NA	TRBD2	CASSSFPGGLFNEQFF	TGTGCCAGCAGCTCCTTTCCCGGGGGGTTATTCAATGAGCAGTTCTTC
TRBV5-1	TRBJ2-7	once	NA	CASSPRLLTHYEQYF	TGCGCCAGCAGCCCCAGACTCCTAACCCACTACGAGCAGTACTTC
TRBV18	TRBJ2-2	NA	NA	CASSPIGGPNTGELFF	TGTGCCAGCTCACCAATTGGAGGGCCGAACACCGGGGAGCTGTTTTTT
TRBV9	TRBJ2-5	NA	NA	CASSVGENRLETQYF	TGTGCCAGCAGCGTAGGGGAAAACAGGCTGGAGACCCAGTACTTC
TRBV29-1	TRBJ2-7	NA	TRBD1	CSARPTGGEQYF	TGCAGCGCCCGCCCGACAGGGGGTGAGCAGTACTTC
TRBV6-5	TRBJ2-3	NA	NA	CASKTGGPSTDTQYF	TGTGCCAGCAAAACGGGGGGCCCAAGCACAGATACGCAGTATTTT
TRBV7-6	TRBJ2-5	NA	NA	CASSLNGHNGETQYF	TGTGCCAGCAGCTTAAATGGTCACAATGGAGAGACCCAGTACTTC
TRBV5-1	TRBJ2-7	NA	NA	CASSLLENGGFEQYF	TGCGCCAGCAGCTTGCTGGAAAACGGGGGCTTTGAGCAGTACTTC
TRBV25-1	TRBJ1-6	NA	TRBD1	CASSDSPRTGLSPLHF	TGTGCCAGCAGTGACTCCCCCCGGACAGGTCTTTCACCCCTCCACTTT
TRBV5-5	TRBJ2-3	NA	NA	CASTPAWETTDTQYF	TGTGCCAGCACCCCGGCTTGGGAAACCACAGATACGCAGTATTTT
TRBV5-4	TRBJ2-1	once	TRBD2	CASSLSGGLDNEQFF	TGTGCCAGCAGCTTGTCGGGAGGGCTGGATAATGAGCAGTTCTTC
TRBV6-5	TRBJ1-4	NA	NA	CASSYLGEGEKLFF	TGTGCCAGCAGTTACCTAGGGGAGGGTGAAAAACTGTTTTTT
TRBV15	TRBJ2-7	NA	TRBD1	CATSRDRGTNEQYF	TGTGCCACCAGCAGGGACAGGGGAACCAACGAGCAGTACTTC
TRBV19	TRBJ1-1	NA	NA	CASSASEASSRSGTEAFF	TGTGCCAGTAGTGCCTCCGAGGCTTCTAGTCGTAGCGGCACTGAAGCTTTCTTT
TRBV30	TRBJ2-7	NA	NA	CAWSQGGSSYEQYF	TGTGCCTGGAGCCAAGGGGGGAGCTCCTACGAGCAGTACTTC
TRBV13	TRBJ1-6	NA	NA	CASSLVGSLDSPLHF	TGTGCCAGCAGCTTAGTCGGCAGTCTGGATTCACCCCTCCACTTT
TRBV4-3	TRBJ2-2	NA	NA	CASSQDFPLVLKLFF	TGCGCCAGCAGCCAAGATTTTCCCCTCGTGTTAAAGCTGTTTTTT
TRBV6-5	TRBJ2-7	NA	NA	CASSYSRGGVYEQYF	TGTGCCAGCAGTTACTCCAGGGGCGGTGTTTACGAGCAGTACTTC
TRBV10-1	TRBJ1-1	NA	NA	CASSPDRGSVRNTEAFF	TGCGCCAGCAGCCCTGATCGGGGTTCGGTTCGGAACACTGAAGCTTTCTTT
TRBV5-1	TRBJ2-5	once	TRBD2	CASSGTGTSGWQAAQYF	TGCGCCAGCAGCGGTACCGGGACTAGCGGGTGGCAGGCCGCCCAGTACTTC
TRBV18	TRBJ1-5	NA	NA	CASSPGGGGQPQHF	TGTGCCAGCTCACCTGGGGGGGGAGGACAGCCCCAGCATTTT
TRBV5-1	TRBJ2-3	NA	TRBD1	CASSTPGQGISTQYF	TGCGCCAGCAGCACTCCGGGACAGGGGATCTCTACGCAGTATTTT
TRBV18	TRBJ2-2	NA	NA	CASSQSGVNTGELFF	TGTGCCAGCTCACAGTCAGGGGTAAACACCGGGGAGCTGTTTTTT
TRBV18	TRBJ1-1	NA	TRBD1	CASSSDRGNTEAFF	TGTGCCAGCTCATCGGACAGGGGAAACACTGAAGCTTTCTTT
TRBV28	TRBJ2-7	NA	NA	CASTTGRAYEQYF	TGTGCCAGCACCACTGGGCGGGCCTACGAGCAGTACTTC
TRBV30	TRBJ2-7	once	NA	CAYQSSYEQYF	TGTGCCTATCAGAGCTCCTACGAGCAGTACTTC
TRBV7-9	TRBJ2-3	NA	NA	CASSRQRIYTDTQYF	TGTGCCAGCAGCCGACAGCGAATCTACACAGATACGCAGTATTTT